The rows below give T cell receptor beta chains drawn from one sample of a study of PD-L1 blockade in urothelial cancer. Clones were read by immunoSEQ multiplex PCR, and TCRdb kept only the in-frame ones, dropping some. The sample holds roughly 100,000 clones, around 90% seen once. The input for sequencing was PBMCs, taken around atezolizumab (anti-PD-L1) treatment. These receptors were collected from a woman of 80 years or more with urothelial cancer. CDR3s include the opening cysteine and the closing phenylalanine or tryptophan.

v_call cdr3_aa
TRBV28 CASSLRFRNNYGYTF
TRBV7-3 CASSLGSREQFF
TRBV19 CASTLDRVRPEAFF
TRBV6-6 CASRIDRGPYEQYF
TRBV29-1 CSVVFGGLSNTEAFF
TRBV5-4 CASSLRGNTGELFF
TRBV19 CASSAGDYYNEQFF
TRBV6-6 CASSYQGVRQPQHF
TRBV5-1 CASSYRTGGAYNEQFF
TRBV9 CASSAGLAYNEQFF
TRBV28 CASSPGLAGAPYNEQFF
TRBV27 CASSTDRARGFNYGYTF
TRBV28 CASSDTGGSYNEQFF
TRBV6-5 CASNRQGPSYEQYF
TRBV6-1 CASRHKTDTEAFF
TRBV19 CASDSAPGELFF
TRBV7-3 CASSSGQFGTEAFF
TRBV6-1 CASTVRESSEQYF
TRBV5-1 CASSLWGTGANTEAFF
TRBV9 CASSVRQGSGYTF